The 11 T cell receptor beta chains reported below all come from one sample, sequenced in a study of blood T cell repertoires in COVID-19 (dated by TCRdb to about 2020). Receptor amplification or capture employed the immunoSEQ multiplex PCR assay. What TCRdb holds here is the immuneACCESS table cut down to in-frame rearrangements. Part of the clones is not present; checked against another copy, under half of the missing clones reflect an unresolved V gene, and the others are unexplained. The sample includes fewer than 300,000 clones, with roughly nine tenths observed a single time. The leading ten clones occupy roughly 4% of the sample. The sample was peripheral blood. Receptors were obtained from a man between 60 and 70 years old who had recovered from COVID-19.

CDR3 sequence: CASRPSGIGGYGYTF. The CDR3 coding sequence is TGTGCCAGCAGACCTTCGGGCATAGGGGGCTATGGCTACACCTTC. The chain recombines TRBV6-4 with TRBJ1-2; D perhaps matches TRBD1 (6 bases). This CDR3 is 15 amino acids long. Germline values: CDR1 MRHNA, CDR2 SNTAGT. The V end lost 6 bases, the J end lost 4 bases, and 18 bases lay between the germline ends.

The rearrangement links TRBV6-5 to TRBJ1-1, with 8 bases aligning to TRBD1. The length of the CDR3 is 13 residues. Germline lookup yields CDR1 MNHEY and CDR2 SVGAGI. V was clipped by 11 bases and J by 4 bases; unmatched bases: 9. CDR3 DNA sequence: TGTGCCGGGATAGGACAGGGTTCCACTGAAGCTTTCTTT. Translation gives CAGIGQGSTEAFF.

This clone was detected once. The chain recombines TRBV4-1 with TRBJ2-2, with D uncertain. The CDR3 sequence is 12 residues long. Germline V CDR1 and CDR2: MGHRA, YSYEKL. Trimming took off 6 bases at V and 7 bases at J, with 9 bases between the two ends. CDR3 bases: TGCGCCAGCAGACTAAGCGACGGGGAGCTGTTTTTT. It translates to CASRLSDGELFF.

The CDR3 coding sequence is TGTGCCACCAGCTGGGGGCGGGTAGCAGATACGCAGTATTTT. It specifies CATSWGRVADTQYF. This chain uses TRBV15 with TRBJ2-3; perhaps TRBD1 as D (6 bases). The germline V and J ends were trimmed by 5 bases and 4 bases, with 13 bases remaining between them. CDR3 length: 14 amino acids. CDR1 is LNHNV, CDR2 YYDKDF, per germline (reference sequence).

The chain is built from TRBV11-2 and TRBJ1-6; D may be TRBD1 (6 bases). V lost 3 bases and J lost 0, with 12 bases in between. The CDR3 is made up of 17 amino acids. The germline CDR1 and CDR2 sequences are SGHAT and FQNNGV. CDR3: CASSLGQGSSYNSPLHF. The CDR3 bases are TGTGCCAGCAGCTTGGGTCAGGGGAGCTCCTATAATTCACCCCTCCACTTT.

V is TRBV5-1 and J is TRBJ2-7; D may be TRBD1 (6 bases). The CDR3 runs to 14 residues. The germline V gene has CDR1 SGHRS and CDR2 YFSETQ. V was clipped by 3 bases and J by 3 bases, with 13 bases between them. The CDR3 is CASSSRDTIYEQYF. The CDR3 DNA reads TGCGCCAGCAGCTCCCGGGACACGATCTACGAGCAGTACTTC.

The V and J genes are TRBV12-3 or TRBV12-4 and TRBJ2-7; D remains unclear. V was trimmed by 3 bases and J by 6 bases, leaving 9 bases between them. This CDR3 region has 12 residues. The CDR3 here is CASSFSPSEQYF. The CDR3 coding sequence is TGTGCCAGCAGTTTTTCCCCCTCCGAGCAGTACTTC.

This clone appeared once. The rearrangement joins TRBV19 to TRBJ1-2, with D possibly being TRBD1 (5 bases). CDR1 and CDR2 (germline): LNHDA, SQIVND (reference sequence). V lost 5 bases, J lost 0 bases, and 10 bases lay in between. The CDR3 runs to 14 residues. DNA of the CDR3: TGTGCCAGTAGTCAAGGCAGGGCTAACTATGGCTACACCTTC. This gives the protein CASSQGRANYGYTF.

The rearrangement joins TRBV12-5 to TRBJ1-1; 7 nucleotides align to TRBD1. This CDR3 spans 17 amino acids. CDR1 is LGHNT, CDR2 FRNRAP, per germline. V trimming: 3 bases; J trimming: 2 bases; junction bases outside the gene matches: 12. The CDR3 loop is CASGFNTRDRLNTEAFF. As DNA, the CDR3 is TGTGCTAGTGGTTTCAACACTAGGGACAGACTAAACACTGAAGCTTTCTTT.

The chain carries TRBV5-6 and TRBJ2-3; D perhaps matches TRBD1 (5 bases). The germline CDR1 and CDR2 sequences are SGHDT and YYEEEE. Deletions cut 0 bases from V and 0 bases from J, with 8 bases between. This CDR3 contains 15 residues. The CDR3 nucleotides read TGTGCCAGCAGCTTGGAGGGGCCAAGCACAGATACGCAGTATTTT. Residues: CASSLEGPSTDTQYF. Using reference TRBV5-6 and TRBJ2-3 for the parts outside the CDR3, the full variable domain is DAGVTQSPTHLIKTRGQQVTLRCSPKSGHDTVSWYQQALGQGPQFIFQYYEEEERQRGNFPDRFSGHQFPNYSSELNVNALLLGDSALYLCASSLEGPSTDTQYFGPGTRLTVL.

The J gene is TRBJ1-1, the V gene TRBV12-3 or TRBV12-4; unclear D gene. Trimming removed 3 bases from V and 1 base from J, with 6 bases in between. The CDR3 loop spans 13 amino acids. For the CDR3, the DNA is TGTGCCAGCAGTTTGAGAAAGAACACTGAAGCTTTCTTT. This encodes CASSLRKNTEAFF.